The 23 T cell receptor beta chains below were found in one sample sequenced in a study of cytomegalovirus exposure and HLA in healthy donors. Primers for the PCR totalled 60 Vbeta and 13 Jbeta. Profiling relied on immunoSEQ multiplex PCR, and the TCRdb table lists in-frame clones only, not all of them. The profile shows some 150,000 clones, around a tenth of them singletons. Sequencing used PBMCs. Receptor source: a man aged 50 to 60 in good health and CMV-seronegative.

The table lists this clone with a few counts. The J gene is TRBJ2-1, the V gene TRBV7-2, with TRBD2 matching over 9 bases. Per germline, CDR1 SGHTA and CDR2 FQGNSA. CDR3 length: 18 amino acids. V lost 1 base, J lost 0 bases, and 7 bases stayed unmatched. The CDR3 region has the DNA TGTGCCAGCAGCTTAGAGGCTAGCGGGACGAGCTCCTACAATGAGCAGTTCTTC. Protein: CASSLEASGTSSYNEQFF.

This clone was detected only a few times. The CDR3 DNA sequence: TGTGCCAGCAGTCCCGGACAGGCCTGGAATGAGCAGTTCTTC. It translates to CASSPGQAWNEQFF. The chain joins TRBV28 to TRBJ2-1; 7 nucleotides align to TRBD1. Germline V gene data show CDR1 as MDHEN and CDR2 as SYDVKM. This CDR3 has 14 residues. Trimming cost V 5 bases and J 7 bases; bases outside gene matches: 8.

This clone has a handful of counts. The chain has TRBV4-2 and TRBJ2-7, with TRBD2 identical over 15 bases. CDR1 is LGHNA, CDR2 YNFKEQ, per germline. The CDR3 has 20 residues. Trimming at V came to 1 base and at J to 0 bases, leaving 10 bases not matched to a gene. The CDR3 DNA is TGTGCCAGCAGCCAAGGCGACGGGACTAGCGGGAGGAAAAGCTCCTACGAGCAGTACTTC. This gives the protein CASSQGDGTSGRKSSYEQYF.

This clone was observed a handful of times. The chain links TRBV2 to TRBJ1-2, with no clear D. CDR1 and CDR2 (germline): SNHLY, FYNNEI. This CDR3 has 15 amino acids. Trimming removed 3 bases at V and 0 bases at J, with 11 bases between. The CDR3 DNA reads TGTGCCAGCAGTGATGGGAGACCTCCTAACTATGGCTACACCTTC. Translation: CASSDGRPPNYGYTF.

This clone was observed a few times. The chain is built from TRBV30 and TRBJ2-7; 11 positions match TRBD2. J gave up 6 bases and V 3 bases, and 10 bases lay outside the gene matches. The V gene's germline CDR1 is GTSNPN and CDR2 SVGIG (reference sequence). The CDR3 loop spans 15 amino acids. CDR3 sequence reads: CAWSPLTSGRGEQYF. For the CDR3, the DNA is TGTGCCTGGAGCCCCCTAACTAGCGGGAGAGGCGAGCAGTACTTC.

The chain has TRBV27 and TRBJ1-1; a weak D match, TRBD1 (5 bases). The CDR3 runs to 14 residues. Trimming took 7 bases from V and 8 from J, leaving 20 bases between them. Germline V lookup: CDR1 MNHEY, CDR2 SMNVEV (reference sequence). The CDR3 DNA follows: TGTGCCAGCAAAGAGGGGACGCGGGGGTTGGAAGCTTTCTTT. Translation gives CASKEGTRGLEAFF.

Comments on this clone: Additional DNA sequences in this sample encode the identical CDR3. The J gene is TRBJ1-2, the V gene TRBV29-1; 9 nucleotides match TRBD1. Germline CDR1 and CDR2: SQVTM and ANQGSEA. The J segment lost 13 bases and the V segment lost 6 bases, leaving 9 bases of the junction unmatched. The CDR3 runs 11 residues. CDR3: CSVSGQGLLTF. In DNA form, the CDR3 reads TGCAGCGTCTCGGGACAGGGACTGCTCACCTTC.

This clone has a handful of counts. The chain carries TRBV7-9 and TRBJ1-6; possibly TRBD1 for D (5 bases). V lost 6 bases, J lost 8 bases, and 8 bases lay in between. The CDR3 sequence is 12 residues long. Germline V lookup: CDR1 SEHNR, CDR2 FQNEAQ (reference sequence). The CDR3: CASRTGYSPLHF. Written as DNA, the CDR3 is TGTGCCAGCAGAACAGGCTATTCACCCCTCCACTTT.

The chain carries TRBV28 and TRBJ2-7; 11 nucleotides line up with TRBD2. The CDR3 sequence is 12 residues long. Germline CDR1 is MDHEN and CDR2 is SYDVKM. V lost 8 bases, J lost 7 bases, and 4 bases stayed unmatched. The CDR3 region is CASARLAGEQYF. In DNA, the CDR3 is TGTGCCAGCGCCCGACTAGCGGGGGAGCAGTACTTC.

The CDR3 sequence is CASRGDDRIRERRYEQYF. CDR3 DNA: TGTGCCAGTCGGGGGGACGACAGAATAAGAGAGCGCCGCTACGAGCAGTACTTC. This sequence joins TRBV25-1 and TRBJ2-7; 7 bases align to TRBD2. The V segment lost 9 bases and the J segment 3 bases; nucleotides outside the gene matches: 23. Germline V CDR1 and CDR2: MGHDK, SYGVNS. This CDR3 comprises 18 residues.

In DNA, the CDR3 is TGTGCCAGCAGCCAGCAGCGGGGGGCCCCCTACAATGAGCAGTTCTTC. It codes for CASSQQRGAPYNEQFF. The gene calls are TRBV4-2 and TRBJ2-1; 9 nucleotides align to TRBD2. J lost 2 bases, V lost 3 bases, and 5 bases had no gene match. Germline V gene data show CDR1 as LGHNA and CDR2 as YNFKEQ. The CDR3 totals 16 residues.

This clone appeared a few times. V is TRBV30 and J is TRBJ2-6; 8 bases are a match to TRBD1. CDR1 GTSNPN and CDR2 SVGIG come from the germline V gene (reference sequence). The CDR3 consists of 15 residues. Trimming at V came to 4 bases and at J to 1 base, leaving 3 bases not matched to a gene. The DNA for the CDR3 is TGTGCCTGGACAGGGGGCGTTTCTGGGGCCAACGTCCTGACTTTC. It translates to CAWTGGVSGANVLTF.

This clone was seen more than once but under ten times. The V and J genes are TRBV5-5 and TRBJ1-2; D is unclear. This CDR3 comprises 15 residues. Deletions cut 0 bases from V and 7 bases from J, with 16 bases between. Germline CDR1 SGHKS, CDR2 YYEKEE (reference sequence). In DNA form, the CDR3 reads TGTGCCAGCAGCTTGGGGAATGGAGCCCGGGGTGGCTACACCTTC. Protein product: CASSLGNGARGGYTF.

The sample holds a few counts of this clone. The V call is TRBV6-1, the J call TRBJ2-1, with D perhaps matching TRBD2 (6 bases). This CDR3 has 16 amino acids. The germline gives CDR1 MNHNS, CDR2 SASEGT. V lost 4 bases, J lost 7 bases, and 20 bases lay in between. CDR3 residues: CASSGRQGTWPNEQFF. The CDR3 nucleotides are TGTGCCAGCAGTGGAAGACAAGGGACTTGGCCTAATGAGCAGTTCTTC.

The chain combines TRBV6-1 with TRBJ1-3; 8 positions match TRBD1. This CDR3 spans 16 amino acids. CDR1 MNHNS and CDR2 SASEGT come from the germline V gene. With 4 bases clipped from V and 2 bases from J, the junction kept 7 bases outside the gene matches. In DNA, the CDR3 is TGTGCCAGCAGTGCCGGACAGGGAGTGACTGGAAACACCATATATTTT. Amino acids: CASSAGQGVTGNTIYF.

The gene calls are TRBV29-1 and TRBJ1-5; 12 bases line up with TRBD1. Germline V gene sequence: CDR1 SQVTM, CDR2 ANQGSEA. This CDR3 spans 14 amino acids. The trim removed 7 bases at V and 7 bases at J, leaving 8 bases unmatched. For the CDR3, the DNA is TGCAGCGCAATTACCGGGACAGGGGGCCAGCCCCAGCATTTT. The encoded protein is CSAITGTGGQPQHF.

As regards this clone: Sequence at one end of the junction differs from germline and may be a read error. The chain couples TRBV2 to TRBJ1-5; 11 bases line up with TRBD1. Per germline, CDR1 SNHLY and CDR2 FYNNEI. There are 13 residues in the CDR3. CDR3 in amino acids: CASSGTGGQAQHF. DNA of the CDR3: TGTGCCAGCAGCGGGACAGGGGGTCAGGCCCAGCATTTT.

This clone appeared a few times. V usage is TRBV6-5 and J usage is TRBJ1-3; unclear D gene. The CDR3 is 15 amino acids. The germline V gene has CDR1 MNHEY and CDR2 SVGAGI. V was trimmed by 0 bases and J by 2 bases, leaving 8 bases between them. The CDR3 sequence: CASSYSRGTGNTIYF. The CDR3, as DNA: TGTGCCAGCAGTTACTCGAGAGGAACTGGAAACACCATATATTTT.

V is TRBV19 and J is TRBJ1-1; a possible D gene is TRBD1 (5 bases). The CDR3 runs 13 residues. The germline CDR1 and CDR2 sequences are LNHDA and SQIVND (reference sequence). Trimming took 4 bases from V and 0 from J, leaving 6 bases between them. The CDR3, as DNA: TGTGCCAGTAGTACAGGGCTGAACACTGAAGCTTTCTTT. It yields the protein CASSTGLNTEAFF.

This clone was detected only a few times. This chain uses TRBV6-1 with TRBJ2-7, with TRBD1 identical over 10 bases. The length of the CDR3 is 12 residues. The V segment lost 6 bases and the J segment 10 bases; nucleotides outside the gene matches: 6. Looked up from germline, CDR1 is MNHNS and CDR2 is SASEGT. This chain's CDR3 is CASRGTGVSQYF. The CDR3 DNA follows: TGTGCCAGCAGGGGGACAGGGGTCAGTCAGTACTTC.

The chain has TRBV30 and TRBJ2-2; the D gene is possibly TRBD2 (6 bases). The germline V and J ends were trimmed by 5 bases and 3 bases, with 16 bases remaining between them. Germline V gene data show CDR1 as GTSNPN and CDR2 as SVGIG (reference sequence). CDR3 length: 15 amino acids. The chain's CDR3 is CAWGEIGLHTGELFF. CDR3 DNA sequence: TGTGCCTGGGGGGAGATCGGACTACACACCGGGGAGCTGTTTTTT.

This clone has only a few counts. The chain uses TRBV28 and TRBJ1-5; D is perhaps TRBD1 (6 bases). Germline assignment: CDR1 MDHEN and CDR2 SYDVKM. The CDR3 is made up of 15 amino acids. Trimming removed 6 bases at V and 7 bases at J, with 19 bases between. Written as DNA, the CDR3 is TGTGCCAGCAGGCGGACAACGGGGGGGGGCCAGCCCCAGCATTTT. It codes for CASRRTTGGGQPQHF.

V gene TRBV7-6 combines with J gene TRBJ1-4, with D perhaps matching TRBD1 (5 bases). Trimming left V 0 bases short and J 4 bases short, with 9 bases between. Germline V lookup: CDR1 SGHVS, CDR2 FNYEAQ. The CDR3 is 15 amino acids. The CDR3 DNA is TGTGCCAGCAGCTTAGCAGGGGCACTTAATGAAAAACTGTTTTTT. It is translated as CASSLAGALNEKLFF.